Listed below are T cell receptor beta chains from one sample, sequenced in a study of blood T cells in healthy people across ages. A single record per CDR3 protein comes from TCRdb applying MiXCR to the 5' RACE reads. The table includes around 790,000 distinct CDR3 sequences, around 43% detected once. The sample was blood. The receptors shown here come from a man in his fifties or sixties in good health. Both conserved end residues are part of each CDR3. A D gene is named only where the DNA matches it firmly. The size field is filled for only some rows; it gives once, few, many or a size class.

CDR3 DNA	CDR3 protein	J gene	clone size	CDR3 length	D gene	V gene
TGTGCCAGCAGTTCGTCCTCTTCCTCTCCCTTTAATGAGCAGTACTTC	CASSSSSSSPFNEQYF	TRBJ2-5	NA	16	NA	TRBV6-5
TGTGCCTGGAGTTTTGGCGAGTCCTACGAGCAGTACTTC	CAWSFGESYEQYF	TRBJ2-7	NA	13	NA	TRBV30
TGTGCCATCAGTGGTGGGACAGGGGTGGGTCAGCCCCAGCATTTT	CAISGGTGVGQPQHF	TRBJ1-5	few	15	TRBD1	TRBV10-3
TGTGCCAGCAGACTCCCCGGACAGCGGGGAATGCCCCAGCATTTT	CASRLPGQRGMPQHF	TRBJ1-5	NA	15	NA	TRBV6-2/TRBV6-3
TGCAGCGTTGAAATGGACCTCTATGGCTACACCTTC	CSVEMDLYGYTF	TRBJ1-2	NA	12	NA	TRBV29-1
TGCAGTGCTAGCGGAGGAGGGATGTACCAAGAGACCCAGTACTTC	CSASGGGMYQETQYF	TRBJ2-5	few	15	NA	TRBV20-1
TGTGCCAGCAGTGAAGCGCTAGGCGGGACTAGCGATCGTTCACGGGAGACCCAGTACTTC	CASSEALGGTSDRSRETQYF	TRBJ2-5	few	20	TRBD2	TRBV2
TGCAGTGCGGACAGGGGCCACGAGCAGTACTTC	CSADRGHEQYF	TRBJ2-7	NA	11	TRBD1	TRBV20-1
TGCAGTGCTAGAGATTCGAATAGCGGAAGAGGGACCCAGTACTTC	CSARDSNSGRGTQYF	TRBJ2-5	few	15	NA	TRBV20-1
TGTGCCAGCAGCTTAGATAAATTTACCGAGCAGTACTTC	CASSLDKFTEQYF	TRBJ2-7	few	13	NA	TRBV7-2
TGTGCCAGCAGCTTAGAACAGGGGGCGCGAGGGAATCAGCCCCAGCATTTT	CASSLEQGARGNQPQHF	TRBJ1-5	NA	17	TRBD1	TRBV7-8
TGTGCCACCAGTGACCGACAGGGGAAGGGCTACACCTTC	CATSDRQGKGYTF	TRBJ1-2	few	13	TRBD1	TRBV24-1
TGTGCCAGCAGTGTGACCGAGCTGACTGAAGCTTTCTTT	CASSVTELTEAFF	TRBJ1-1	NA	13	NA	TRBV12-3/TRBV12-4
TGTGCCAGCAGTTACTCCCGTGAGTGGAACACTGAAGCTTTCTTT	CASSYSREWNTEAFF	TRBJ1-1	NA	15	NA	TRBV6-5
TGCAGTGCCCAGGACCCGCTGGGGGTCAACGAGCAGTACTTC	CSAQDPLGVNEQYF	TRBJ2-7	NA	14	NA	TRBV20-1
TGTGCCTGGAGTGTAATCTTAAGCACAGATACGCAGTATTTT	CAWSVILSTDTQYF	TRBJ2-3	NA	14	NA	TRBV30
TGTGCCAGCAGTAGCAGACAGTACACTGAAGCTTTCTTT	CASSSRQYTEAFF	TRBJ1-1	NA	13	NA	TRBV5-6
TGCGCCAGCAGTGAGACTAGCGGGGGGCGGGGTACGCAGTATTTT	CASSETSGGRGTQYF	TRBJ2-3	NA	15	TRBD2	TRBV10-2
TGCGCCAGCAGCCGGGGACAGGGGTATCAGCCCCAGCATTTT	CASSRGQGYQPQHF	TRBJ1-5	few	14	TRBD1	TRBV4-3
TGCAGCGTTGAAGTCAGGGAACCCTACGAGCAGTACTTC	CSVEVREPYEQYF	TRBJ2-7	many	13	NA	TRBV29-1
TGTGCCAGCAGTTTATATACCCCATCGGGGAGAACTGAAGCTTTCTTT	CASSLYTPSGRTEAFF	TRBJ1-1	NA	16	NA	TRBV27
TGCAGTGCTAGAAAGGGACTAGCGGGGGTAACAGATACGCAGTATTTT	CSARKGLAGVTDTQYF	TRBJ2-3	NA	16	TRBD2	TRBV20-1
TGTGCCAGCAGTGTGGAAACCTCTGGAAACACCATATATTTT	CASSVETSGNTIYF	TRBJ1-3	NA	14	NA	TRBV6-1
TGTGCCAGCAGTGCCCTAACAGGGGTGTACGGCTACACCTTC	CASSALTGVYGYTF	TRBJ1-2	few	14	TRBD1	TRBV25-1
TGTGCCAGCAGCTTAAAAGGGGGCGATCAGCCCCAGCATTTT	CASSLKGGDQPQHF	TRBJ1-5	few	14	TRBD1	TRBV7-2
TGTGCCAGCAGCTTAGCGGGGGGCCTGTGGGATGAGCAGTTCTTC	CASSLAGGLWDEQFF	TRBJ2-1	few	15	NA	TRBV11-2
TGCGCCAGCAGCCAAAACATAGCCCGGGATGACTACACCTTC	CASSQNIARDDYTF	TRBJ1-2	NA	14	NA	TRBV4-3
TGCAGTGCCGGCTTTAACTATGGCTACACCTTC	CSAGFNYGYTF	TRBJ1-2	once	11	NA	TRBV20-1
TGTGCCAGCAGTTTAAAAGGGCCCCTCTACGAGCAGTACTTC	CASSLKGPLYEQYF	TRBJ2-7	NA	14	NA	TRBV12-3/TRBV12-4
TGCGCCAGCAGTAGGTTGCGATCGGATACGCAGTATTTT	CASSRLRSDTQYF	TRBJ2-3	NA	13	NA	TRBV4-1
TGTGCCAGCAGCGCTCACGATGAAGCTTTCTTT	CASSAHDEAFF	TRBJ1-1	NA	11	NA	TRBV7-2
TGTGCCAGCAGTTTATCCTCCTCAAGATCTCGGGGCTACGAGCAGTACTTC	CASSLSSSRSRGYEQYF	TRBJ2-7	NA	17	NA	TRBV28
TGTGCCATTAAAGGGGACAGGGGGCGGTACGAGCAGTACTTC	CAIKGDRGRYEQYF	TRBJ2-7	NA	14	TRBD1	TRBV7-9
TGTGCCAGCAGCTTGGGAGGCTTTAACACCGGGGAGCTGTTTTTT	CASSLGGFNTGELFF	TRBJ2-2	few	15	NA	TRBV5-4
TGTGCCAGCAGCTTAGCGCTAGGACGGCAGGATACCCAGTACTTC	CASSLALGRQDTQYF	TRBJ2-7	many	15	NA	TRBV7-9
TGCAGCGCCGGACAGGGGGCCGGCACTGAAGCTTTCTTT	CSAGQGAGTEAFF	TRBJ1-1	NA	13	TRBD1	TRBV29-1
TGTGCCAGCAGCGTGACAGGGGGACCCTACGAGCAGTACTTC	CASSVTGGPYEQYF	TRBJ2-7	NA	14	TRBD1	TRBV9
TGTGCCACCAGTGACGCCCCGGGGGCTAGCTCTGGGGCCAACGTCCTGACTTTC	CATSDAPGASSGANVLTF	TRBJ2-6	few	18	NA	TRBV24-1
TGTGCCAGCAATTTGGCTAGCGCCATAAACATTCAGTACTTC	CASNLASAINIQYF	TRBJ2-4	many	14	NA	TRBV28
TGTGCCAGCAGCGTTTACGGGACCCAGTACTTC	CASSVYGTQYF	TRBJ2-5	few	11	NA	TRBV7-2
TGTGCCAGCAGTTTGGGGACCGGGACAGGGGCCCACGAGCAGTACTTC	CASSLGTGTGAHEQYF	TRBJ2-7	NA	16	TRBD1	TRBV27
TGTGCCAGCAGTCGCGGACTAGCGGGGTCCGGGGAGCTGTTTTTT	CASSRGLAGSGELFF	TRBJ2-2	few	15	TRBD2	TRBV28
TGTGCCTGGAGTGTATTGGGTCCCAGGACACAAAAAAACATTCAGTACTTC	CAWSVLGPRTQKNIQYF	TRBJ2-4	NA	17	NA	TRBV30
TGCAGCGTGACAGGCGCTCCCGGTCAGCCCCAGCATTTT	CSVTGAPGQPQHF	TRBJ1-5	few	13	NA	TRBV29-1
TGTGCCAGCAGTCCCCTCTATGGCTACACCTTC	CASSPLYGYTF	TRBJ1-2	NA	11	NA	TRBV28
TGTGCCAGCAGCTACCCGGGACAGGGGGCGCGAGGCTACACCTTC	CASSYPGQGARGYTF	TRBJ1-2	NA	15	TRBD1	TRBV11-2
TGTGCCAGCAGTTACGCAGGTGGTTACACTGAAGCTTTCTTT	CASSYAGGYTEAFF	TRBJ1-1	NA	14	NA	TRBV6-6
TGTGCCAGCAGCTTTAAATGGGATCGGCTGGGTGGGGAAAAACTGTTTTTT	CASSFKWDRLGGEKLFF	TRBJ1-4	NA	17	NA	TRBV11-2
TGTGTCAGCAGTACAGCAGGGTTGGCTTTCTTT	CVSSTAGLAFF	TRBJ1-1	NA	11	NA	TRBV27
TGTGCCAGCAGCCAAGATCCGGCAGGGACCACCTACGAGCAGTACTTC	CASSQDPAGTTYEQYF	TRBJ2-7	few	16	NA	TRBV4-2
TGCGCCAGCAGCCAAGAAGTCGCTTCCGGGGAGCTGTTTTTT	CASSQEVASGELFF	TRBJ2-2	NA	14	NA	TRBV4-3
TGTGCCAGCAGTGCGGGACTAGCGGGTTTCGGGACCCAGTACTTC	CASSAGLAGFGTQYF	TRBJ2-5	few	15	TRBD2	TRBV12-3/TRBV12-4
TGCAGTGCTAGTCTCGGACAGGGAAGGCAGCCCCAGCATTTT	CSASLGQGRQPQHF	TRBJ1-5	NA	14	TRBD1	TRBV20-1
TGTGCCAGCAGCCCGGGACTGTTCAATGAGCAGTTCTTC	CASSPGLFNEQFF	TRBJ2-1	many	13	NA	TRBV6-5
TGTGCCAGCAGTTTGGATACAGGGGCGGGGGGCTACACCTTC	CASSLDTGAGGYTF	TRBJ1-2	NA	14	TRBD1	TRBV28
TGCAGTGTGAAAGGGACTCTCTCTAACACAGATACGCAGTATTTT	CSVKGTLSNTDTQYF	TRBJ2-3	NA	15	NA	TRBV20-1
TGTGCCAGCAGCCCTATGACTAGCGGGGGAAGTCCGCAGTACTTC	CASSPMTSGGSPQYF	TRBJ2-7	few	15	TRBD2	TRBV7-2
TGCAGCGTGAGACTAGCGGGGCCCTACAATGAGCAGTTCTTC	CSVRLAGPYNEQFF	TRBJ2-1	NA	14	TRBD2	TRBV29-1
TGCGCCAGCAGCCAAGCGGGACAGGGTATCTACGAGCAGTACTTC	CASSQAGQGIYEQYF	TRBJ2-7	NA	15	TRBD1	TRBV4-3